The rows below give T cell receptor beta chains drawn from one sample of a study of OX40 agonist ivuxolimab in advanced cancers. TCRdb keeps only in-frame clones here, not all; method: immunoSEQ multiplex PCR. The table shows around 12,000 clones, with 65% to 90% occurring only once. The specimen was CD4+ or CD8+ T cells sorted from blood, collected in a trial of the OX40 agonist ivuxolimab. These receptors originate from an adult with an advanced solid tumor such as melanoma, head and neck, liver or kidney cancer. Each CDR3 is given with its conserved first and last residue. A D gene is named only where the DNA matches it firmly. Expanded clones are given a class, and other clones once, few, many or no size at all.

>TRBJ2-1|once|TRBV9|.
CASSRTELVNEQFF
TGTGCCAGCAGCCGTACAGAATTGGTCAATGAGCAGTTCTTC
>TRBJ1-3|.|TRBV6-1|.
CASSLTDSGNTIYF
TGTGCCAGCAGCCTGACGGACTCTGGAAACACCATATATTTT
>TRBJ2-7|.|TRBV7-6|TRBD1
CASSSGQGGGYEQYF
TGTGCCAGCAGCTCCGGACAGGGGGGCGGCTACGAGCAGTACTTC
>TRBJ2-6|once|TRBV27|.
CASSSSSSDTERDVLTF
TGTGCCAGCAGTTCCAGCAGTTCCGATACAGAGCGAGACGTCCTGACTTTC
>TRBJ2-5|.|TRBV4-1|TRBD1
CASSQGGTGAIMGETQYF
TGCGCCAGCAGCCAGGGTGGGACAGGGGCCATAATGGGGGAGACCCAGTACTTC
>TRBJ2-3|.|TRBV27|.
CASRGEDTDTQYF
TGTGCCAGCCGGGGAGAGGACACAGATACGCAGTATTTT
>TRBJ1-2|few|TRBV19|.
CASSNGYTF
TGTGCCAGTAGTAATGGCTACACCTTC
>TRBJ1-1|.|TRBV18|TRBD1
CASSPWDRGMNTEAFF
TGTGCCAGCTCACCCTGGGACAGGGGGATGAACACTGAAGCTTTCTTT
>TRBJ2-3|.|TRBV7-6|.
CASSPFGRESYTDTQYF
TGTGCCAGCAGCCCATTTGGTAGAGAATCATACACAGATACGCAGTATTTT
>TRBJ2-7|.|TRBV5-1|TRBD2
CASSRTSGRASEQYF
TGCGCCAGCAGCAGAACTAGCGGGAGGGCCTCCGAGCAGTACTTC
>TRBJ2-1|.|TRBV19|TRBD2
CASSFSLAGIYNEQFF
TGTGCCAGTAGTTTCTCGCTAGCGGGAATATACAATGAGCAGTTCTTC
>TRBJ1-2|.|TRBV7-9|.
CASSLAHRGYGYTF
TGTGCCAGCAGCTTAGCGCATAGAGGCTATGGCTACACCTTC
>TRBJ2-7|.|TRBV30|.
CAWSAGRAGNRDEQYF
TGTGCCTGGAGTGCGGGAAGGGCGGGTAATCGGGACGAGCAGTACTTC
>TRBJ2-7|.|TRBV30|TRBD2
CAWTSGIFDEQYF
TGTGCCTGGACTAGCGGGATTTTTGACGAGCAGTACTTC
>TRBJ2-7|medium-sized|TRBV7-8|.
CASSPWERSSNYEQYF
TGTGCCAGCAGCCCATGGGAACGCTCGAGTAACTACGAGCAGTACTTC
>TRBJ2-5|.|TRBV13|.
CASSARQKETQYF
TGTGCCAGCAGCGCCCGCCAAAAAGAGACCCAGTACTTC
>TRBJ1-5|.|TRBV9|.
CASSEDDGQPQHF
TGTGCCAGCAGCGAGGACGACGGACAGCCCCAGCATTTT
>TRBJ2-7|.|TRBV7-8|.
CASSLIGGDSYEQYF
TGTGCCAGCAGCTTAATAGGAGGGGACTCCTACGAGCAGTACTTC
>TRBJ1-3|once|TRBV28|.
CASSLDAPGNTIYF
TGTGCCAGCAGTTTGGACGCTCCAGGTAACACCATATATTTT
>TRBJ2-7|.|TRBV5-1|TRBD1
CASSLGGTGRGDEQYF
TGCGCCAGCAGCTTGGGAGGGACAGGGCGAGGTGACGAGCAGTACTTC
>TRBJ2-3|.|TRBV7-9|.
CASSHQTSPTDTQYF
TGTGCCAGCAGCCACCAGACTAGTCCCACAGATACGCAGTATTTT
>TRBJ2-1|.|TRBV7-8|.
CASSFSENEQFF
TGTGCCAGCAGCTTTAGCGAGAATGAGCAGTTCTTC
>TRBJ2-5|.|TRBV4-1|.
CASSQVRLETQYF
TGCGCCAGCAGCCAAGTAAGGCTGGAGACCCAGTACTTC
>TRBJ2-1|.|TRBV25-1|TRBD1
CAGSPRAGGDNEQFF
TGTGCCGGCAGCCCAAGGGCAGGGGGTGACAATGAGCAGTTCTTC
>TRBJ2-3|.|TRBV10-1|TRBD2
CASRAGTSGTDTQYF
TGCGCCAGCAGGGCCGGGACTAGCGGCACAGATACGCAGTATTTT
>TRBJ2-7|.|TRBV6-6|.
CASSGGASLYEQYF
TGTGCCAGCAGTGGGGGTGCTAGCCTCTACGAGCAGTACTTC
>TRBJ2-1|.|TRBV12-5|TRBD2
CASGWGGKEQFF
TGTGCTAGTGGTTGGGGGGGGAAGGAGCAGTTCTTC
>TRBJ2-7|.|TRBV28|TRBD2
CASRSTSGPLYEQYF
TGTGCCAGCAGATCGACTAGCGGACCACTGTACGAGCAGTACTTC
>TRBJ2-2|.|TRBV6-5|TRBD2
CASSYSGLPNTGELFF
TGTGCCAGCAGTTACTCGGGACTACCCAACACCGGGGAGCTGTTTTTT
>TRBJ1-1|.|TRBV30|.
CAWSFGAEAFF
TGTGCCTGGAGTTTCGGGGCTGAAGCTTTCTTT
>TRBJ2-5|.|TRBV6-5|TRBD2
CASRRWEGQETQYF
TGTGCCAGCAGACGGTGGGAGGGGCAAGAGACCCAGTACTTC
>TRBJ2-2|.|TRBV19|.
CASSMSVDRQANTGELFF
TGTGCCAGTAGTATGTCTGTAGATAGACAGGCGAACACCGGGGAGCTGTTTTTT
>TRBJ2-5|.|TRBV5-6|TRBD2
CASSLGTSEETQYF
TGTGCCAGCAGCTTGGGGACTAGCGAAGAGACCCAGTACTTC
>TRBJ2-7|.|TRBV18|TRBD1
CASSAGGEQYF
TGTGCCAGCTCCGCAGGGGGCGAGCAGTACTTC
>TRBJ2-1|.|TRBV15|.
CATSRDNLQKQFF
TGTGCCACCAGCAGAGATAATTTGCAGAAGCAGTTCTTC
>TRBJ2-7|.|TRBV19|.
CASTSTSYEQYF
TGTGCCAGTACCTCCACCTCCTACGAGCAGTACTTC
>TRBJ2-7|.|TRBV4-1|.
CASSQGGRNEQYF
TGCGCCAGCAGCCAAGGAGGCAGGAACGAGCAGTACTTC
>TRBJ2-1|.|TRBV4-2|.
CASSQDWVSYNEQFF
TGTGCCAGCAGCCAAGATTGGGTCTCCTACAATGAGCAGTTCTTC
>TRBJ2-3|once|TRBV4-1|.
CASSQDTTYTDTQYF
TGCGCCAGCAGCCAAGATACTACCTACACAGATACGCAGTATTTT
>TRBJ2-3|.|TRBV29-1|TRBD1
CSGQGADTQYF
TGCAGCGGACAGGGGGCAGATACGCAGTATTTT
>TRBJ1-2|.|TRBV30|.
CAWTRDYGYTF
TGTGCCTGGACCAGGGACTATGGCTACACCTTC
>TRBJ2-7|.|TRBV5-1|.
CASSLGSSYEQYF
TGCGCCAGCAGCTTAGGGAGCTCCTACGAGCAGTACTTC
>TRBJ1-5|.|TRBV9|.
CASSVSGAQPQHF
TGTGCCAGCAGCGTAAGCGGCGCTCAGCCCCAGCATTTT
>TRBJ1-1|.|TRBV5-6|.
CASSLGENTEAFF
TGTGCCAGCAGCCTTGGGGAGAACACTGAAGCTTTCTTT
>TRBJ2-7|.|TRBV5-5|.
CASSLSAYEQYF
TGTGCCAGCAGCTTGTCGGCCTACGAGCAGTACTTC
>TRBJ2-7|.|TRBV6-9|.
CASSHKLGSEQYF
TGTGCCAGCAGTCATAAACTCGGCTCCGAGCAGTACTTC
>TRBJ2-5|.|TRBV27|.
CASSPRRLLEETQYF
TGTGCCAGCAGCCCACGTAGGTTGTTGGAAGAGACCCAGTACTTC
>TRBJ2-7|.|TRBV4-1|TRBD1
CASSLGTGTYEQYF
TGCGCCAGCAGCCTGGGGACAGGGACCTACGAGCAGTACTTC
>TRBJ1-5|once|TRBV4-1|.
CASRDPGTGNQPQHF
TGCGCCAGCAGAGACCCCGGGACGGGAAATCAGCCCCAGCATTTT
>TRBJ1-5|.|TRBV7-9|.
CASSLGPNQPQHF
TGTGCCAGCAGCTTAGGGCCTAATCAGCCCCAGCATTTT
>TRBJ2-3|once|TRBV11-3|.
CASSRGGTDTQYF
TGTGCCAGCAGCCGAGGCGGAACAGATACGCAGTATTTT